The next 22 T cell receptor beta chains were all read from a single sample in a study of shared clonotypes between healthy human individuals (TCRdb year 2020). Library construction relied on the immunoSEQ multiplex PCR assay. TCRdb obtained this table from immuneACCESS and retained in-frame rearrangements with V and J assigned. These tables miss some clones; where compared with another copy, unresolved V genes account for less than half of the shortfall, and the remainder is unexplained. Counted in this sample were about 820,000 clones; 92% of them appeared once. The ten biggest clones cover around 24% of the sample. For the CD8 naive samples, CD45RO-negative cells were positively selected for CCR7, yielding a CD45RA+CCR7+ population from which TemRA cells were excluded. Material for sequencing was naive CD8+ T cells sorted from blood. The sample's cell subset or site label, decoded: CD45RA+CCR7+. The receptors here all came from a young man in good health.

A word on this clone: This CDR3 is also generated by other DNA sequences in the sample. This sequence joins TRBV27 and TRBJ2-7; 11 nucleotides match TRBD2. Germline-derived CDR1 and CDR2 are MNHEY and SMNVEV (reference sequence). After removal of 5 bases from V and 3 bases from J, the junction contained 3 bases not matched to a gene. The CDR3 extends over 14 amino acids. CDR3 nucleotide sequence: TGTGCCAGCAGTCCCGGGACTAGCGGCTACGAGCAGTACTTC. This gives the protein CASSPGTSGYEQYF.

The CDR3 spells CASRPTREGYTGELFF. Here the CDR3 DNA reads TGTGCCAGCAGGCCGACCCGCGAGGGGTACACCGGGGAGCTGTTTTTT. The rearrangement links TRBV5-4 to TRBJ2-2; possibly TRBD1 or TRBD2 for D (5 bases each). The CDR3 runs to 16 residues. V was trimmed by 5 bases and J by 3 bases, leaving 17 bases between them. Germline assignment: CDR1 SGHNT and CDR2 YYREEE (reference sequence).

The chain combines TRBV4-1 with TRBJ2-2; no firm D call. Germline V CDR1 and CDR2: MGHRA, YSYEKL. V dropped 1 base and J dropped 16 bases, with 19 bases sitting between them. The CDR3 runs 14 residues. CDR3 sequence (DNA): TGCGCCAGCAGCCAAGGGCGCTTAACACCCCCAGCGTTTTTT. This sequence encodes CASSQGRLTPPAFF.

The V gene is TRBV5-1, the J gene TRBJ2-2; the D gene could be TRBD1 or TRBD2 (5 bases each). V was trimmed by 4 bases and J by 0 bases, leaving 19 bases between them. CDR3 size: 18 residues. From germline, CDR1 is SGHRS and CDR2 YFSETQ. This CDR3 reads CASSRGRMGTANTGELFF. CDR3 nucleotide sequence: TGCGCCAGCAGCCGGGGCCGAATGGGCACAGCGAACACCGGGGAGCTGTTTTTT. The full variable domain, its missing parts supplied by reference TRBV5-1 and TRBJ2-2, is KAGVTQTPRYLIKTRGQQVTLSCSPISGHRSVSWYQQTPGQGLQFLFEYFSETQRNKGNFPGRFSGRQFSNSRSEMNVSTLELGDSALYLCASSRGRMGTANTGELFFGEGSRLTVL.

The gene calls are TRBV7-9 and TRBJ2-3; TRBD1 matches at 9 bases. CDR3 size: 15 residues. The germline V gene encodes CDR1 SEHNR and CDR2 FQNEAQ (reference sequence). The ends lost 2 bases at V and 4 bases at J; junction bases unmatched: 4. CDR3 in DNA: TGTGCCAGCAGCTTAAGAGACAGGGGGGCAGATACGCAGTATTTT. Its protein is CASSLRDRGADTQYF.

This sequence joins TRBV27 and TRBJ2-7; D unresolved. From germline, CDR1 is MNHEY and CDR2 SMNVEV (reference sequence). Trimming took off 2 bases at V and 3 bases at J, with 8 bases between the two ends. This CDR3 spans 13 amino acids. This CDR3 reads CASSLTENYEQYF. The CDR3 coding sequence is TGTGCCAGCAGTTTAACAGAAAACTACGAGCAGTACTTC.

The V and J genes are TRBV7-9 and TRBJ2-1; 7 nucleotides match TRBD1. CDR1 and CDR2 (germline): SEHNR, FQNEAQ (reference sequence). This CDR3 is 17 amino acids long. V was pared by 5 bases and J by 0 bases, with 10 bases of the junction left unmatched. The CDR3: CASSPPTGELSYNEQFF. The CDR3 DNA is TGTGCCAGCAGCCCCCCTACAGGGGAACTCTCCTACAATGAGCAGTTCTTC.

This rearrangement joins TRBV27 to TRBJ2-7, with D perhaps TRBD2 (6 bases). The germline CDR1 and CDR2 sequences are MNHEY and SMNVEV (reference sequence). The CDR3 length is 15 residues. Trimming left V 6 bases short and J 3 bases short, with 18 bases between. The CDR3 reads CASSSLGGQLYEQYF. CDR3 DNA sequence: TGTGCCAGCAGCTCCCTAGGAGGGCAGCTCTACGAGCAGTACTTC.

V and J are TRBV10-3 and TRBJ2-2; 9 nucleotides align to TRBD1. There are 19 residues in the CDR3. V dropped 2 bases and J dropped 3; count of bases not matched to a gene: 13. Germline-derived CDR1 and CDR2 are ENHRY and SYGVKD. The CDR3 loop reads CAISEKSDRTGEHTGELFF. CDR3 nucleotide sequence: TGTGCCATCAGTGAGAAATCCGACAGGACAGGGGAACACACCGGGGAGCTGTTTTTT.

V usage is TRBV19 and J usage is TRBJ2-3; the match to TRBD1 covers 7 bases. V shed 6 bases, J shed 14 bases, and the junction held 8 bases outside the gene matches. Germline V lookup: CDR1 LNHDA, CDR2 SQIVND (reference sequence). The CDR3 has 11 amino acids. The CDR3 DNA reads TGTGCCAGTAGACAGGGGACACGAGCGTATTTT. Protein product: CASRQGTRAYF.

In regard to this clone: The sample contains more than one DNA sequence encoding this CDR3. CDR3 loop: CASSRREDTQYF. The CDR3 DNA is TGTGCCAGCAGTCGTAGGGAAGACACGCAGTATTTT. The rearrangement joins TRBV7-9 to TRBJ2-3; D gene uncertain. CDR1 is SEHNR, CDR2 FQNEAQ, per germline (reference sequence). Trimming left V 6 bases short and J 9 bases short, with 13 bases between. This CDR3 has 12 amino acids.

In this sample, this clone turned up once. The CDR3 loop reads CASSMKGSVYSTDTQYF. CDR3 sequence (DNA): TGTGCCAGTAGTATGAAAGGGTCGGTTTATAGCACAGATACGCAGTATTTT. The chain links TRBV19 to TRBJ2-3; D is undetermined. V lost 3 bases to trimming and J lost 0 bases, with 16 bases between them. Per the germline V gene, CDR1 is LNHDA and CDR2 is SQIVND (reference sequence). This CDR3 spans 17 amino acids.

This rearrangement joins TRBV7-2 to TRBJ2-3, with 11 bases lining up with TRBD2. Trimming at V came to 8 bases and at J to 5 bases, leaving 6 bases not matched to a gene. The V gene's germline CDR1 is SGHTA and CDR2 FQGNSA. The CDR3 is 14 amino acids. The CDR3 here is CASPSSGRRDTQYF. CDR3 coding DNA: TGTGCCAGCCCTTCTAGCGGGAGGAGAGATACGCAGTATTTT.

This chain connects TRBV13 to TRBJ2-7; tentative D call: TRBD1 (6 bases). Germline V gene sequence: CDR1 PRHDT, CDR2 FYEKMQ (reference sequence). CDR3 length equals 15 residues. V dropped 3 bases and J dropped 3 bases, with 15 bases sitting between them. CDR3 sequence (DNA): TGTGCCAGCAGCTTCGGCAGGGGACCTCTCTACGAGCAGTACTTC. Translating it yields CASSFGRGPLYEQYF.

The chain uses TRBV7-6 and TRBJ2-5; no reliable D call. Germline V gene data show CDR1 as SGHVS and CDR2 as FNYEAQ. The CDR3 consists of 12 residues. Trimming removed 5 bases from V and 9 bases from J, with 13 bases in between. CDR3 coding DNA: TGTGCCAGCAGCCCTGACCAATGGGCCCAGTACTTC. Protein: CASSPDQWAQYF.

The rearrangement links TRBV6-6 to TRBJ1-2, with 10 positions matching TRBD1. After removal of 4 bases from V and 3 bases from J, the junction contained 5 bases not matched to a gene. Germline CDR1 and CDR2: MNHNY and SVGAGI (reference sequence). The CDR3 has 15 amino acids. This CDR3 is CASSFPTGGDYGYTF. Here the CDR3 DNA reads TGTGCCAGCAGTTTTCCGACAGGGGGCGACTATGGCTACACCTTC.

The V and J genes are TRBV7-2 and TRBJ2-7, with TRBD2 matching 7 bases. The CDR3 loop spans 13 amino acids. Germline assignment: CDR1 SGHTA and CDR2 FQGNSA. With V trimmed by 4 bases and J by 4 bases, 4 bases remained unmatched. The CDR3 DNA is TGTGCCAGCAGCTCTAGCGGAGCTTACGAGCAGTACTTC. It yields the protein CASSSSGAYEQYF.

The rearrangement uses TRBV27 and TRBJ2-7; TRBD1 might be the D (5 bases). The germline V gene encodes CDR1 MNHEY and CDR2 SMNVEV (reference sequence). CDR3 length: 15 residues. V shed 2 bases and J shed 4 bases, with 15 bases lying between them. The CDR3 here is CASSLKVKRQYEQYF. The CDR3, as DNA: TGTGCCAGCAGTTTAAAGGTGAAAAGACAGTACGAGCAGTACTTC.

The V call is TRBV4-3, the J call TRBJ2-1; 10 nucleotides line up with TRBD1. The trim removed 3 bases at V and 9 bases at J, leaving 5 bases unmatched. Germline lookup yields CDR1 LGHNA and CDR2 YSLEER. This CDR3 comprises 14 residues. The CDR3 DNA reads TGCGCCAGCAGCCAGGGGACAGGGGACATTGAGCAGTTCTTC. As protein: CASSQGTGDIEQFF.

This clone was counted between two and nine times. The J gene is TRBJ2-1, the V gene TRBV11-2, with TRBD2 identical over 7 bases. CDR1 is SGHAT and CDR2 is FQNNGV in the germline V gene. This CDR3 is 14 amino acids long. V lost 7 bases and J lost 10; bases outside the gene matches: 13. CDR3 sequence (DNA): TGTGCCAGCACCCGGGACTATCGACCCAGGGAGCAGTTCTTC. Amino acids: CASTRDYRPREQFF. The full variable domain, completed using reference TRBV11-2 and TRBJ2-1, is EAGVAQSPRYKIIEKRQSVAFWCNPISGHATLYWYQQILGQGPKLLIQFQNNGVVDDSQLPKDRFSAERLKGVDSTLKIQPAKLEDSAVYLCASTRDYRPREQFFGPGTRLTVL.

The J gene is TRBJ2-5, the V gene TRBV5-5, with D perhaps matching TRBD1 or TRBD2 (5 bases each). Trimming cost V 6 bases and J 5 bases, with 23 bases left between them. This CDR3 is built from 16 residues. Per the germline V gene, CDR1 is SGHKS and CDR2 is YYEKEE (reference sequence). CDR3 nucleotides: TGTGCCAGCACCCATGGTGGGACCATCGGGTTCGAGACCCAGTACTTC. As protein: CASTHGGTIGFETQYF.

This sequence joins TRBV4-2 and TRBJ2-3; 11 bases are shared with TRBD2. Trimming cost V 0 bases and J 5 bases; bases outside gene matches: 19. CDR3 length: 21 residues. Germline V gives CDR1 LGHNA, CDR2 YNFKEQ. CDR3 region: CASSQESLIAGGAGTEDTQYF. The CDR3 coding sequence is TGTGCCAGCAGCCAAGAAAGTTTGATAGCGGGAGGGGCTGGCACAGAAGATACGCAGTATTTT.